These 10 T cell receptor beta chains were sequenced from one sample in a study of blood T cell repertoires in COVID-19. The method was immunoSEQ multiplex PCR; TCRdb's version includes in-frame clones alone and lacks a portion of them. This sample has about 160,000 clones; 88% occur once, and the top ten carry 6% to 8.5%. Sequenced sample: PBMCs or T cells enriched from blood (not recorded which). The origin of the receptors is a woman aged 45 to 65 who had recovered from COVID-19.

This clone was detected only once. V usage is TRBV11-3 and J usage is TRBJ2-2, with TRBD2 matching 9 bases. Germline V lookup: CDR1 SGHNT, CDR2 YENEEA. The CDR3 runs to 16 residues. With V trimmed by 3 bases and J by 4 bases, 6 bases remained unmatched. The CDR3 nucleotides are TGTGCCAGCAGCTTTGGCGGGGGGGCTTTCACCGGGGAGCTGTTTTTT. It encodes CASSFGGGAFTGELFF.

The chain has TRBV7-9 and TRBJ1-2; no reliable D call. The germline V gene has CDR1 SEHNR and CDR2 FQNEAQ (reference sequence). Trimming took 5 bases from V and 11 from J, leaving 18 bases between them. The CDR3 totals 13 residues. This CDR3 is CASSPAAPSEYTF. CDR3 DNA: TGTGCCAGCAGCCCCGCCGCACCTAGCGAGTACACCTTC.

The V and J genes are TRBV4-1 and TRBJ1-2; TRBD1 aligns across 7 bases. Germline CDR1 MGHRA, CDR2 YSYEKL. This CDR3 contains 15 residues. V lost 2 bases and J lost 4; bases outside the gene matches: 7. CDR3 sequence reads: CASSQPGQRTYGYTF. For the CDR3, the DNA is TGCGCCAGCAGCCAACCGGGACAGCGAACCTATGGCTACACCTTC.

This sequence joins TRBV3-1 (or the pseudogene TRBV3-2) and TRBJ1-4; 8 bases map to TRBD1. The V gene end was trimmed by 2 bases and the J gene end by 5 bases; junction bases not matched to a gene: 7. This CDR3 is built from 16 residues. Germline assignment: CDR1 LGHDT and CDR2 YNNKEL (reference sequence). This CDR3 reads CASSQSGTGRNEKLFF. The CDR3 DNA sequence: TGTGCCAGCAGCCAATCCGGGACAGGTCGGAATGAAAAACTGTTTTTT.

The gene calls are TRBV19 and TRBJ1-1; tentatively, D is TRBD1 (6 bases). V shed 6 bases and J shed 6 bases, with 14 bases lying between them. CDR1 is LNHDA and CDR2 is SQIVND in the germline V gene (reference sequence). The CDR3 runs to 13 residues. CDR3 sequence reads: CASSEQGNAEAFF. The CDR3 DNA reads as TGTGCCAGTAGCGAACAGGGTAACGCTGAAGCTTTCTTT.

The rearrangement uses TRBV11-2 and TRBJ1-2; D is possibly TRBD1 (5 bases). Deletions cut 3 bases from V and 4 bases from J, with 12 bases between. The CDR3 is 14 residues long. CDR1 is SGHAT and CDR2 is FQNNGV in the germline V gene. CDR3 bases: TGTGCCAGCAGCTTCGGGGGGAGTAGCTATGGCTACACCTTC. As protein: CASSFGGSSYGYTF.

This rearrangement joins TRBV4-2 to TRBJ2-1; 9 bases align to TRBD2. Germline CDR1 reads LGHNA; CDR2 reads YNFKEQ. V lost 4 bases to trimming and J lost 5 bases; unmatched junction nucleotides: 6. There are 15 residues in the CDR3. This chain's CDR3 is CASSPIAGAHNEQFF. The CDR3 coding sequence is TGTGCCAGCAGCCCGATAGCGGGGGCCCACAATGAGCAGTTCTTC.

This sequence joins TRBV11-3 and TRBJ1-6; D gene ambiguous. Trimming removed 0 bases from V and 2 bases from J, with 14 bases in between. The V gene's germline CDR1 is SGHNT and CDR2 YENEEA. The CDR3 totals 18 residues. CDR3 coding DNA: TGTGCCAGCAGCTTAGATCTAAGTTCCGTCACCTATAATTCACCCCTCCACTTT. Amino acid sequence: CASSLDLSSVTYNSPLHF.

The genes are TRBV27 and TRBJ2-3; 8 nucleotides match TRBD1. The V gene end was trimmed by 4 bases and the J gene end by 2 bases; junction bases not matched to a gene: 11. This CDR3 comprises 17 residues. CDR1 and CDR2 from the germline V gene are MNHEY and SMNVEV (reference sequence). The CDR3 DNA is TGTGCCAGCAGTTCCCACAGACAGGGGTGGGCCACAGATACGCAGTATTTT. This codes for CASSSHRQGWATDTQYF.

This chain joins TRBV11-3 and TRBJ2-2, with a weak D call TRBD2 (6 bases). The CDR3 extends over 17 amino acids. Germline V lookup: CDR1 SGHNT, CDR2 YENEEA. Trimming took 5 bases from V and 5 from J, leaving 21 bases between them. CDR3 in DNA: TGTGCCAGCAGCAGAAATCGTATTGGGGAGGTGACCGGGGAGCTGTTTTTT. Its translation: CASSRNRIGEVTGELFF.